These 10 T cell receptor beta chains were all obtained from the same sample, sequenced in a study of Ad26.COV2.S vaccination and SARS-CoV-2 variants. Method: immunoSEQ multiplex PCR; TCRdb's copy keeps in-frame clones and lacks some. The repertoire has about 94,000 clones, approximately 86% of them found once; the top ten carry 15% to 20%. The source was peripheral blood, collected after recovery from COVID-19. The receptors stem from a human donor who had recovered from COVID-19.

The J gene is TRBJ1-2, the V gene TRBV28; D remains ambiguous. V gave up 6 bases and J gave up 4 bases, with 9 bases separating them. The CDR3 consists of 12 residues. Germline V CDR1 and CDR2: MDHEN, SYDVKM. CDR3 loop: CASRGLGYGYTF. Here the CDR3 DNA reads TGTGCCAGCAGGGGTTTGGGCTATGGCTACACCTTC.

The V and J genes are TRBV27 and TRBJ2-7; 9 positions match TRBD2. CDR1 is MNHEY, CDR2 SMNVEV, per germline (reference sequence). V shed 1 base, J shed 5 bases, and the junction held 6 bases outside the gene matches. The length of the CDR3 is 15 residues. The CDR3 DNA reads TGTGCCAGCAGTTTATATAGCGGGAGAAGCAACGAGCAGTACTTC. Encoded protein: CASSLYSGRSNEQYF.

CDR3 in DNA: TGCGCCAGCAGCCCGGATATTGGCTGGGATGAAAAACTGTTTTTT. Protein: CASSPDIGWDEKLFF. The chain couples TRBV5-1 to TRBJ1-4; D is unresolved. CDR1 and CDR2 from the germline V gene are SGHRS and YFSETQ. This CDR3 comprises 15 residues. Trimming cost V 4 bases and J 6 bases, with 16 bases left between them. The whole variable domain, filled in from reference TRBV5-1 and TRBJ1-4, reads KAGVTQTPRYLIKTRGQQVTLSCSPISGHRSVSWYQQTPGQGLQFLFEYFSETQRNKGNFPGRFSGRQFSNSRSEMNVSTLELGDSALYLCASSPDIGWDEKLFFGSGTQLSVL.

CDR3 nucleotide sequence: TGCGCCAGCAGCTTGGGGTCTCGTAATGAAAAACTGTTTTTT. Translated, it gives CASSLGSRNEKLFF. V gene TRBV5-1 combines with J gene TRBJ1-4; no clear D. Looked up from germline, CDR1 is SGHRS and CDR2 is YFSETQ. V lost 0 bases, J lost 4 bases, and 7 bases lay in between. The length of the CDR3 is 14 residues.

This rearrangement joins TRBV29-1 to TRBJ2-2; D ambiguous. Trimming took off 4 bases at V and 2 bases at J, with 8 bases between the two ends. Per germline, CDR1 SQVTM and CDR2 ANQGSEA. The CDR3 runs 13 residues. CDR3 protein: CSVASQNTGELFF. CDR3 nucleotides: TGCAGCGTTGCGTCACAAAACACCGGGGAGCTGTTTTTT.

The chain links TRBV7-9 to TRBJ1-2; tentative D call: TRBD1 (6 bases). The CDR3 is 14 amino acids. Germline V gives CDR1 SEHNR, CDR2 FQNEAQ (reference sequence). V lost 5 bases and J 7 bases, leaving 17 bases between the germline ends. CDR3 bases: TGTGCCAGCAGCCCGGGCAGGGGAAGTTCTGGCTACACCTTC. This translates into CASSPGRGSSGYTF.

The chain links TRBV19 to TRBJ1-5; D gene unclear. Trimming removed 8 bases from V and 3 bases from J, with 23 bases in between. Germline assignment: CDR1 LNHDA and CDR2 SQIVND (reference sequence). This CDR3 region has 17 residues. DNA of the CDR3: TGTGCCAGTCCCTCCGGAGTACAGTTATACCTCAATCAGCCCCAGCATTTT. Translation gives CASPSGVQLYLNQPQHF. Using reference TRBV19 and TRBJ1-5 for the parts outside the CDR3, the full variable domain is DGGITQSPKYLFRKEGQNVTLSCEQNLNHDAMYWYRQDPGQGLRLIYYSQIVNDFQKGDIAEGYSVSREKKESFPLTVTSAQKNPTAFYLCASPSGVQLYLNQPQHFGDGTRLSIL.

The V gene is TRBV20-1, the J gene TRBJ2-7; 11 bases are a match to TRBD2. CDR1 and CDR2 from the germline V gene are DFQATT and SNEGSKA (reference sequence). V gave up 3 bases and J gave up 2 bases; unmatched junction bases: 15. This CDR3 spans 18 amino acids. This CDR3 reads CSASSFLGLADLTYEQYF. As DNA, the CDR3 is TGCAGTGCTAGTTCTTTTTTGGGACTAGCGGATCTTACCTACGAGCAGTACTTC.

This clone was seen a single time. The gene calls are TRBV4-2 and TRBJ2-1; D is possibly TRBD1 or TRBD2 (5 bases each). The V end lost 1 base, the J end lost 14 bases, and 15 bases lay between the germline ends. CDR1 LGHNA and CDR2 YNFKEQ come from the germline V gene. The length of the CDR3 is 13 residues. CDR3 nucleotides: TGTGCCAGCAGCCAAGGATTAGGGACCGAGGAGTTCTTC. Protein: CASSQGLGTEEFF.

This clone was seen a single time. The chain combines TRBV7-9 with TRBJ1-1; D is uncertain. CDR1 and CDR2 from the germline V gene are SEHNR and FQNEAQ (reference sequence). V was trimmed by 5 bases and J by 1 base, leaving 5 bases between them. There are 12 residues in the CDR3. This CDR3 reads CASSTQNTEAFF. CDR3 sequence (DNA): TGTGCCAGCAGCACCCAGAACACTGAAGCTTTCTTT. Filled out from reference TRBV7-9 and TRBJ1-1, the complete variable domain reads DTGVSQNPRHKITKRGQNVTFRCDPISEHNRLYWYRQTLGQGPEFLTYFQNEAQLEKSRLLSDRFSAERPKGSFSTLEIQRTEQGDSAMYLCASSTQNTEAFFGQGTRLTVV.